This TCR beta chain was recorded in a study of vaccination effects on CD4 cells after COVID-19 (dated by TCRdb to 2021 to 2024). A note on the overall study: Two doses of either the BNT162b2 or the mRNA-1273 mRNA SARS-CoV-2 vaccine were administered to participants. In both COVID-19 convalescent patients and infection-naive vaccine recipients, the study compared SARS-CoV-2 spike-specific CD4+ TCR repertoires from before mRNA vaccination with those from after it. The full study included some eleven COVID-19 convalescent patients and a few SARS-CoV-2-naive healthy vaccine recipients. The Oncomine TCR Beta short-read assay on an Illumina iSeq 100 was used to sequence cultures from other donors in the study. General study outcomes and caveats: In healthy vaccine recipients, vaccine-induced clones were almost all SARS-CoV-2 mono-reactive, with only 1 of 255 being cross-reactive with common cold coronaviruses. Clones induced by infection and clones induced by vaccination both contracted markedly at late timepoints after vaccination, which fits with T cell responses waning over time. The study was limited by a small number of convalescent patients, and early post-infection timepoints were lacking.

Points on this clone: This clone's antigen is unknown. Base qualities are not provided; no much larger clone lies one nucleotide away.

To identify antigen-specific CD4+ T cell clonotypes by their expansion, the ViraFEST assay first stimulated PBMC with viral peptide pools and then applied TCR sequencing. After about 9 days of culture, CD4+ T cells were isolated with the EasySep CD4+ T cell isolation kit. None of the healthy vaccine recipients had a prior SARS-CoV-2 infection, which was confirmed by nucleocapsid antibody tests that came back negative both before and after vaccination. Roughly 1.9 million PBMC per well were cultured with about 10 ug/ml peptides in IMDM containing about 5% human AB serum, around 9.7 IU/ml IL-2 and gentamicin. On days 3 and 7, half of the culture medium was replaced with fresh IL-2-containing medium. Unless noted otherwise, every peptide stimulation condition was cultured in triplicate wells. PBMC were separated from whole blood using Ficoll-Paque Plus gradient centrifugation and were then either cryopreserved at -140C or used fresh. The overlapping peptide pools covered the spike proteins of SARS-CoV-2 as well as those of the common cold coronaviruses HCoV-NL63, HCoV-OC43 and HCoV-229E. Genomic DNA was extracted from cultured CD4+ T cells with the QIAamp micro DNA kit.

Receptors were amplified or captured by the immunoSEQ multiplex PCR assay. TCR beta CDR3 sequencing was performed on DNA from the cultured, isolated CD4+ T cells. As for how the authors treated the data: Non-productive TCR sequences were removed, reads were trimmed to the CDR3 region, and CDR3s of at least 7 amino acids were retained. The MANAFEST web app was used to identify antigen-specific clonotypes by comparing expansion in peptide wells with expansion in reference cultures. To count as positive, a clone had to show expansion at FDR<0.05 compared with the reference and with all other wells, an odds ratio above 5, and a frequency above 0.1% in two replicate wells. A clonotype was defined as cross-reactive if the clonotype was significantly expanded both in SARS-CoV-2 spike wells and in at least one common cold coronavirus spike condition. CDR3 similarity was assessed by Levenshtein distance using the stringdist R package, and unrooted trees were constructed with ape in R 3.6.1. The source is immuneACCESS, and TCRdb retained only in-frame sequences with V and J called. Part of the clones is not carried over; for the studies checked, unresolved V genes explain less than half of this, and the remainder is unexplained. That table gives V, J and clone size, and the DNA gave D and trimming. A total of under 85,000 clones appear in this sample, around 74% of them only once. More than 1.5% of the sample rests with the top ten.

From V the trimming removes 6 bases and from J it removes 1 base, while the gene matches leave 3 bases of the junction unaccounted for. CDR1 and CDR2, looked up from the germline V gene, are ENHRY and SYGVKD. From the cysteine through the phenylalanine, the CDR3 covers 14 amino acids. Just CDR3 DNA is preserved here, 42 bases in frame from base 1. The chain couples TRBV10-3 to TRBJ1-2; 9 bases in between match TRBD1. The TCR was taken from a human donor who received a COVID-19 vaccine. The input for sequencing was CD4+ T cells from PBMCs cultured with HCoV-229E spike peptides, taken before COVID-19 vaccination. The label giving this sample's cell subset or site can be read as: HCoV-229E spike overlapping peptide pool stimulation. The CDR3 here reads CAIRRDRVNYGYTF. The bases are TGTGCCATCAGAAGGGACAGGGTTAACTATGGCTACACCTTC.